Below are 29 T cell receptor beta chains sequenced from a single sample in a study of shared clonotypes between healthy human individuals. Clones were sequenced by immunoSEQ multiplex PCR, and TCRdb holds only the in-frame ones, with some missing. The table includes about 2.3 million clones, 90% to 95% detected once. What was sequenced was naive CD4+ T cells from PBMCs. Noted subset: CD45RA+ positively selected. The receptors here all came from a man younger than 35 in good health. Some clones in this sample may be carry-over from other donors' samples.

The J gene is TRBJ1-3, the V gene TRBV28; D gene ambiguous. The CDR3 length is 17 residues. Trimming stripped 6 bases from V and 0 bases from J, with 18 bases between. The V gene's germline CDR1 is MDHEN and CDR2 SYDVKM. The CDR3 loop is CASSPSLEASSGNTIYF. The CDR3 DNA reads as TGTGCCAGCAGCCCGTCCCTGGAGGCCTCCTCTGGAAACACCATATATTTT.

J is TRBJ2-1 and V is TRBV6-1, with D perhaps matching TRBD2 (5 bases). Germline V lookup: CDR1 MNHNS, CDR2 SASEGT. The CDR3 loop spans 14 amino acids. V lost 2 bases, J lost 9 bases, and 14 bases lay in between. DNA for the CDR3: TGTGCCAGCAGTGAAATTCCTAGCTCAGGTGAGCAGTTCTTC. Translated: CASSEIPSSGEQFF.

The J gene is TRBJ2-2, the V gene TRBV6-4; 9 bases match TRBD1. The CDR3 is made up of 14 amino acids. V shed 10 bases and J 4 bases; nucleotides not matched to a gene: 7. Germline V gene lookup returns CDR1 MRHNA and CDR2 SNTAGT. As DNA, the CDR3 is TGTGCCAAGGGGACAGGGTTGGGCACCGGGGAGCTGTTTTTT. Translation gives CAKGTGLGTGELFF.

The chain combines TRBV30 with TRBJ2-7, with no clear D. Per germline, CDR1 GTSNPN and CDR2 SVGIG (reference sequence). This CDR3 is 12 amino acids long. V was cut by 2 bases and J by 2 bases, with 7 bases left in between. The CDR3 DNA is TGTGCCTGGAGTTTCGGTGCCTACGAGCAGTACTTC. Residues: CAWSFGAYEQYF.

This chain links TRBV2 with TRBJ2-7; 9 bases agree with TRBD2. CDR1 and CDR2 from the germline V gene are SNHLY and FYNNEI. The CDR3 runs 14 residues. V lost 5 bases, J lost 3 bases, and 5 bases stayed unmatched. CDR3 coding DNA: TGTGCCAGCAGTAATAGCGGGGGACGCTACGAGCAGTACTTC. Protein: CASSNSGGRYEQYF.

The gene calls are TRBV7-3 and TRBJ2-1; TRBD1 agrees at 10 bases. Trimming at V came to 3 bases and at J to 9 bases, leaving 8 bases not matched to a gene. The germline V gene encodes CDR1 SGHTA and CDR2 FQGTGA. The CDR3 totals 15 residues. In DNA, the CDR3 is TGTGCCAGCAGCTTCCGGGACAGGGGTTTATCTGAGCAGTTCTTC. The encoded protein is CASSFRDRGLSEQFF.

This chain connects TRBV7-8 to TRBJ1-4, with no clear D. The CDR3 extends over 15 amino acids. The V end was cut by 1 base, the J end by 7 bases, with 13 bases between. Germline V gives CDR1 SGHVS, CDR2 FQNEAQ. Here the CDR3 DNA reads TGTGCCAGCAGCTTAGAGGGCCGCGCCAGTGAAAAACTGTTTTTT. This gives the protein CASSLEGRASEKLFF.

V usage is TRBV27 and J usage is TRBJ1-2; possible D gene TRBD1, 5 bases. This CDR3 has 16 amino acids. Germline V gene data show CDR1 as MNHEY and CDR2 as SMNVEV (reference sequence). The germline V and J ends were trimmed by 5 bases and 7 bases, with 23 bases remaining between them. The CDR3 here is CASSRLHRQTGGGYTF. CDR3 bases: TGTGCCAGCAGTCGCCTCCATCGACAGACTGGAGGTGGCTACACCTTC.

The V gene is TRBV28, the J gene TRBJ2-1; TRBD2 matches 7 bases. This CDR3 contains 15 residues. Germline values: CDR1 MDHEN, CDR2 SYDVKM. The J segment lost 7 bases and the V segment lost 9 bases, leaving 15 bases of the junction unmatched. CDR3 in amino acids: CASCRGGSIWNEQFF. The DNA for the CDR3 is TGTGCCAGTTGCCGGGGCGGGAGTATTTGGAATGAGCAGTTCTTC.

V is TRBV19 and J is TRBJ2-1; perhaps TRBD1 as D (6 bases). Germline CDR1 is LNHDA and CDR2 is SQIVND (reference sequence). There are 16 residues in the CDR3. The V gene lost 2 bases and the J gene lost 6 bases, with 17 bases spanning the gap. For the CDR3, the DNA is TGTGCCAGTAGTATACTCCGGGACACACCTCGCAATGAGCAGTTCTTC. It encodes CASSILRDTPRNEQFF.

J is TRBJ1-3 and V is TRBV28; no reliable D call. The CDR3 extends over 17 amino acids. Germline V gene lookup returns CDR1 MDHEN and CDR2 SYDVKM. The V gene lost 3 bases and the J gene lost 0 bases, with 15 bases spanning the gap. CDR3 region: CASSLLPGKSSGNTIYF. Here the CDR3 DNA reads TGTGCCAGCAGTTTGTTGCCCGGGAAGAGCTCTGGAAACACCATATATTTT.

J is TRBJ2-6 and V is TRBV7-2; no reliable D call. V gave up 6 bases and J gave up 5 bases, with 14 bases separating them. Germline V gene sequence: CDR1 SGHTA, CDR2 FQGNSA. The CDR3 contains 15 residues. CDR3 amino acids: CASRLRPSRANVLTF. The DNA for the CDR3 is TGTGCCAGCAGGCTACGGCCCTCGCGGGCCAACGTCCTGACTTTC.

The V gene is TRBV18, the J gene TRBJ2-7, with 8 bases matching TRBD2. From germline, CDR1 is KGHSH and CDR2 LQKENI. The CDR3 has 17 amino acids. Unmatched junction bases numbered 10, after V lost 0 bases and J lost 3 bases. CDR3 sequence reads: CASSPPDALAGRYEQYF. Written as DNA, the CDR3 is TGTGCCAGCTCACCACCGGATGCTCTAGCGGGCCGCTACGAGCAGTACTTC.

In its sample, this clone was seen a few times. This chain connects TRBV7-2 to TRBJ1-1, with 7 bases fitting TRBD1. With 7 bases clipped from V and 3 bases from J, the junction kept 14 bases outside the gene matches. The germline CDR1 and CDR2 sequences are SGHTA and FQGNSA. This CDR3 is built from 16 residues. CDR3: CASIVGNRGGYTEAFF. The CDR3 DNA reads TGTGCCAGCATAGTTGGGAACAGGGGAGGTTACACTGAAGCTTTCTTT.

The chain combines TRBV2 with TRBJ2-1, with 8 bases aligning to TRBD2. V dropped 7 bases and J dropped 4; count of bases not matched to a gene: 3. CDR1 is SNHLY and CDR2 is FYNNEI in the germline V gene. This CDR3 region has 13 residues. The CDR3: CASMVAGYNEQFF. In DNA form, the CDR3 reads TGTGCCAGCATGGTAGCGGGGTACAATGAGCAGTTCTTC.

The chain carries TRBV5-4 and TRBJ2-2, with D tentatively TRBD1 (6 bases). Trimming cost V 6 bases and J 6 bases, with 18 bases left between them. Per germline, CDR1 SGHNT and CDR2 YYREEE (reference sequence). The CDR3 extends over 15 amino acids. CDR3 bases: TGTGCCAGCACCACCCAACAGGGTCCCGCCGGGGAGCTGTTTTTT. Translated, it gives CASTTQQGPAGELFF.

As regards this clone: This sample also contains other DNA sequences that code for the same CDR3. This rearrangement joins TRBV28 to TRBJ1-4; D uncertain. Trimming took off 6 bases at V and 5 bases at J, with 10 bases between the two ends. The CDR3 sequence is 13 residues long. Germline-derived CDR1 and CDR2 are MDHEN and SYDVKM. In DNA form, the CDR3 reads TGTGCCAGCAGCCTCGACGGAAATGAAAAACTGTTTTTT. Its translation is CASSLDGNEKLFF.

The V and J genes are TRBV11-2 and TRBJ2-1; 7 bases align to TRBD1. The germline CDR1 and CDR2 sequences are SGHAT and FQNNGV. This CDR3 comprises 16 residues. V lost 5 bases and J lost 9; bases outside the gene matches: 16. In nucleotides, the CDR3 is TGTGCCAGCAGCCAGCGGTATCGACAGGGATCCGCTGAGCAGTTCTTC. It specifies CASSQRYRQGSAEQFF.

The chain is built from TRBV7-2 and TRBJ1-1; D perhaps matches TRBD1 (5 bases). The germline gives CDR1 SGHTA, CDR2 FQGNSA. V dropped 9 bases and J dropped 0 bases, with 11 bases sitting between them. The CDR3 extends over 13 amino acids. The CDR3 DNA is TGTGCCAGTGGGGCGGGGGTGAACACTGAAGCTTTCTTT. As protein: CASGAGVNTEAFF.

The chain links TRBV11-3 to TRBJ1-1, with no clear D. The CDR3 is made up of 14 amino acids. In germline, CDR1 is SGHNT, CDR2 YENEEA. Trimming shortened V by 1 base and J by 1 base, and 7 bases separated the two germline ends. CDR3 loop: CASSLGRANTEAFF. In DNA form, the CDR3 reads TGTGCCAGCAGCTTAGGGCGGGCGAACACTGAAGCTTTCTTT.

The chain employs TRBV5-1 and TRBJ2-3, with D perhaps TRBD2 (6 bases). The CDR3 consists of 15 residues. Per germline, CDR1 SGHRS and CDR2 YFSETQ. V lost 1 base and J lost 1, with 10 bases in between. The CDR3 is CASSLMSSGTDTQYF. The CDR3 DNA is TGCGCCAGCAGCTTGATGTCTAGCGGCACAGATACGCAGTATTTT.

The chain has TRBV18 and TRBJ2-5; perhaps TRBD2 as D (6 bases). Germline V gene lookup returns CDR1 KGHSH and CDR2 LQKENI. This CDR3 comprises 16 residues. V dropped 1 base and J dropped 2 bases, with 14 bases sitting between them. Written as DNA, the CDR3 is TGTGCCAGCTCACCACTTCGGGGGTCCTTACAAGAGACCCAGTACTTC. Its translation: CASSPLRGSLQETQYF.

The chain recombines TRBV13 with TRBJ2-7; D unclear. Germline V gene data show CDR1 as PRHDT and CDR2 as FYEKMQ (reference sequence). Trimming shortened V by 4 bases and J by 0 bases, and 16 bases separated the two germline ends. The CDR3 covers 16 residues. The CDR3 sequence: CASSSGPTVRSYEQYF. In nucleotides, the CDR3 is TGTGCCAGCAGCTCAGGTCCGACCGTCCGCTCCTACGAGCAGTACTTC.

The chain couples TRBV11-3 to TRBJ2-7; possible D gene TRBD1, 6 bases. CDR1 is SGHNT, CDR2 YENEEA, per germline. The CDR3 contains 15 residues. V was cut by 2 bases and J by 3 bases, with 14 bases left in between. The CDR3 DNA is TGTGCCAGCAGCTTATATGGGCAGGGGAGCTACGAGCAGTACTTC. Amino acids: CASSLYGQGSYEQYF.

The chain couples TRBV27 to TRBJ2-5; 12 bases map to TRBD2. This CDR3 has 16 amino acids. The J segment lost 3 bases and the V segment lost 4 bases, leaving 6 bases of the junction unmatched. The germline V gene has CDR1 MNHEY and CDR2 SMNVEV (reference sequence). The CDR3 region has the DNA TGTGCCAGCAGTTCAAAGACTAGCGGGAGAAAAGAGACCCAGTACTTC. Translated, it gives CASSSKTSGRKETQYF.

This CDR3 reads CASSVGTPDPWSIGYEQYF. CDR3 nucleotides: TGTGCCAGCAGCGTAGGGACACCGGATCCCTGGAGTATTGGCTACGAGCAGTACTTC. This rearrangement joins TRBV9 to TRBJ2-7; TRBD1 is a possible D gene (5 bases). Germline values: CDR1 SGDLS, CDR2 YYNGEE. The CDR3 is 19 residues long. With 0 bases removed from V and 3 bases from J, the gap between germline ends came to 25 bases.

This chain uses TRBV2 with TRBJ1-1; D may be TRBD1 (5 bases). The CDR3 spans 14 residues. V shed 4 bases and J shed 5 bases, with 14 bases lying between them. Looked up from germline, CDR1 is SNHLY and CDR2 is FYNNEI. The CDR3 region is CASSVGGVETEAFF. CDR3 bases: TGTGCCAGCAGTGTTGGGGGAGTGGAGACTGAAGCTTTCTTT.

The V gene is TRBV6-5, the J gene TRBJ2-5; D unresolved. V lost 0 bases and J 1 base, leaving 9 bases between the germline ends. This CDR3 has 15 residues. Germline CDR1 and CDR2: MNHEY and SVGAGI. DNA of the CDR3: TGTGCCAGCAGTTACTCCCCCCGGGCCCAAGAGACCCAGTACTTC. This codes for CASSYSPRAQETQYF.

The J gene is TRBJ2-7, the V gene TRBV7-9, with D possibly being TRBD1 or TRBD2 (5 bases each). Per germline, CDR1 SEHNR and CDR2 FQNEAQ (reference sequence). Trimming cost V 4 bases and J 2 bases, with 12 bases left between them. The CDR3 is 14 residues long. CDR3 protein: CASSSNLGAYEQYF. Here the CDR3 DNA reads TGTGCCAGCAGCTCAAACCTGGGGGCCTACGAGCAGTACTTC.